This TCR beta chain was sequenced for a study of PD-1 blockade in classical Hodgkin lymphoma. Study outcomes and limitations: Lower baseline TCR diversity was reported for newly diagnosed patients than for healthy donors. By C4D1, CD4+ diversity increased significantly, especially in complete responders. Whatever underlies the repertoire differences (possibly disease activity or prior therapy) remains undefined.

Deletions cut 3 bases from V and 0 bases from J, with 3 bases between. In germline, CDR1 is MGHRA, CDR2 YSYEKL. This CDR3 spans 12 amino acids. The protocol was immunoSEQ multiplex PCR, while the TCRdb copy is restricted to in-frame clones and leaves out a portion. The sample has some 96,000 clones, 85% to 95% seen once; the top ten hold around 2%. Comment on this clone: The antigen remains unidentified.

Time point: cycle 4 day 1 (C4D1), after 6 weeks of nivolumab. Every single patient, without exception, relapsed after autologous stem cell transplantation, and brentuximab vedotin exposure varied. The TCR comes from a human donor with classical Hodgkin lymphoma. V is TRBV4-1 and J is TRBJ2-7; no definite D call. Sequencing used peripheral blood mononuclear cells (PBMCs), obtained before the fourth cycle of nivolumab. CDR3 amino acids: CASSHGSYEQYF. The CDR3 DNA reads TGCGCCAGCAGCCATGGCTCCTACGAGCAGTACTTC.